Following are 8 T cell receptor beta chains from one sample sequenced in a study of OX40 agonist ivuxolimab in advanced cancers. Profiling relied on immunoSEQ multiplex PCR, and the TCRdb table lists in-frame clones only, not all of them. Found here are tens of thousands of clones, roughly nine tenths of them singletons; the top ten hold over 35%. This specimen was CD4+ or CD8+ T cells sorted from blood, taken in a trial of the OX40 agonist ivuxolimab. These receptors were taken from an adult with an advanced solid tumor such as melanoma, head and neck, liver or kidney cancer.

This clone was seen only a few times. The chain has TRBV30 and TRBJ2-7; 8 bases are a match to TRBD2. Germline-derived CDR1 and CDR2 are GTSNPN and SVGIG (reference sequence). The CDR3 contains 14 residues. V lost 5 bases to trimming and J lost 3 bases; unmatched junction nucleotides: 9. CDR3 in amino acids: CAWHPGAGGYEQYF. CDR3 coding DNA: TGTGCCTGGCACCCTGGTGCGGGAGGCTACGAGCAGTACTTC.

This chain uses TRBV7-9 with TRBJ2-1; possible D gene TRBD2, 7 bases. With 10 bases removed from V and 4 bases from J, the gap between germline ends came to 20 bases. The germline V gene encodes CDR1 SEHNR and CDR2 FQNEAQ (reference sequence). The CDR3 totals 15 residues. CDR3 protein: CATKRGREFYNEQFF. CDR3 nucleotide sequence: TGTGCCACAAAAAGGGGGAGGGAGTTTTACAATGAGCAGTTCTTC.

The V call is TRBV7-6, the J call TRBJ2-1; TRBD2 agrees at 9 bases. The CDR3 runs to 17 residues. Germline assignment: CDR1 SGHVS and CDR2 FNYEAQ. With 1 base clipped from V and 6 bases from J, the junction kept 10 bases outside the gene matches. The CDR3: CASSLVPAGGPSNEQFF. The CDR3 DNA follows: TGTGCCAGCAGCTTAGTTCCGGCGGGAGGGCCGTCCAATGAGCAGTTCTTC.

The chain employs TRBV11-2 and TRBJ1-1, with D maybe TRBD1 (5 bases). The V gene's germline CDR1 is SGHAT and CDR2 FQNNGV. The ends were cut back, 5 bases at V and 0 bases at J, with 13 bases in the middle. CDR3 length equals 15 residues. CDR3 nucleotide sequence: TGTGCCAGCAGCCCCATGGGGGGATTGAACACTGAAGCTTTCTTT. Translating gives CASSPMGGLNTEAFF.

The chain joins TRBV21-1 to TRBJ1-5; the D call TRBD1 from the table was never checked on the DNA. TRBV21-1 constitutes a pseudogene. The CDR3 covers 17 residues. Here the CDR3 DNA reads TGTGCCAGCAGCAAAGAAGTCCACAGGGCGAGAATCAGGCCCCAGCATTTT. Translation: CASSKEVHRARIRPQHF.

The chain is built from TRBV10-2 and TRBJ2-7; D unclear. This CDR3 region has 12 residues. Germline-derived CDR1 and CDR2 are WSHSY and SAAADI. Trimming removed 2 bases from V and 3 bases from J, with 5 bases in between. The CDR3 DNA reads TGCGCCAGCAGTGAGCCCGGCTACGAGCAGTACTTC. Residues: CASSEPGYEQYF.

This sequence joins TRBV7-3 and TRBJ2-2; tentative D call: TRBD1 (6 bases). The CDR3 has 16 amino acids. V lost 4 bases and J 0 bases, leaving 12 bases between the germline ends. Germline CDR1 SGHTA, CDR2 FQGTGA. The CDR3 bases are TGTGCCAGCAGCTCAACCGGGACACCGAACACCGGGGAGCTGTTTTTT. It encodes CASSSTGTPNTGELFF. The variable domain in full, with the rest retrieved from reference TRBV7-3 and TRBJ2-2, is GAGVSQTPSNKVTEKGKYVELRCDPISGHTALYWYRQSLGQGPEFLIYFQGTGAADDSGLPNDRFFAVRPEGSVSTLKIQRTERGDSAVYLCASSSTGTPNTGELFFGEGSRLTVL.

The chain recombines TRBV7-9 with TRBJ2-1; perhaps TRBD1 as D (5 bases). CDR1 is SEHNR and CDR2 is FQNEAQ in the germline V gene (reference sequence). V was clipped by 7 bases and J by 1 base, with 14 bases between them. CDR3 length: 15 residues. CDR3 DNA sequence: TGTGCCAGCACCATACAGGTTGGGTCCTACAATGAGCAGTTCTTC. Translated: CASTIQVGSYNEQFF.